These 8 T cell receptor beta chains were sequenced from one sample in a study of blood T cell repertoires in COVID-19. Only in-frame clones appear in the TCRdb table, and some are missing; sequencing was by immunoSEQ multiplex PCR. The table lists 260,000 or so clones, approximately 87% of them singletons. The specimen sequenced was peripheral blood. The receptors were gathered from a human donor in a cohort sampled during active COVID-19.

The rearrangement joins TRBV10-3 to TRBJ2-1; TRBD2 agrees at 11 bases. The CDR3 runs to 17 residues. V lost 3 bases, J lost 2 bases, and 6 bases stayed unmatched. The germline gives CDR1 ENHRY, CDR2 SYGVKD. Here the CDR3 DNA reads TGTGCCATCAGTGACTGGCTAGCGGGAGGCACCTACAATGAGCAGTTCTTC. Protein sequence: CAISDWLAGGTYNEQFF.

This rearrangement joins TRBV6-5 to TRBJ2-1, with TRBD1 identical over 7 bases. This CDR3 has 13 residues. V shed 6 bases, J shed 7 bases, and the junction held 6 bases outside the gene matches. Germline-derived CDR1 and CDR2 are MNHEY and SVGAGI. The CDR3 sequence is CASRLDRENEQFF. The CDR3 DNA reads TGTGCCAGCAGGCTTGACAGGGAGAATGAGCAGTTCTTC.

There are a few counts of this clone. The CDR3 protein is CASSPEGTGGHGYTF. The CDR3 coding sequence is TGTGCCAGCTCACCAGAGGGGACAGGGGGTCATGGCTACACCTTC. This chain uses TRBV18 with TRBJ1-2, with 11 positions matching TRBD1. Germline CDR1 and CDR2: KGHSH and LQKENI. This CDR3 contains 15 residues. The J segment lost 6 bases and the V segment lost 2 bases, leaving 5 bases of the junction unmatched. The full variable domain, in which reference TRBV18 and TRBJ1-2 provide the parts outside the CDR3, is NAGVMQNPRHLVRRRGQEARLRCSPMKGHSHVYWYRQLPEEGLKFMVYLQKENIIDESGMPKERFSAEFPKEGPSILRIQQVVRGDSAAYFCASSPEGTGGHGYTFGSGTRLTVV.

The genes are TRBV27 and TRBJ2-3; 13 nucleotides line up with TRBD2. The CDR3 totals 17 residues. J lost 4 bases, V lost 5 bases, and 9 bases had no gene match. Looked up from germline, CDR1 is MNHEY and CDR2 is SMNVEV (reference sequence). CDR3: CASSARTSGGNSDTQYF. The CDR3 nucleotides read TGTGCCAGCAGTGCGAGGACTAGCGGGGGTAACTCAGATACGCAGTATTTT.

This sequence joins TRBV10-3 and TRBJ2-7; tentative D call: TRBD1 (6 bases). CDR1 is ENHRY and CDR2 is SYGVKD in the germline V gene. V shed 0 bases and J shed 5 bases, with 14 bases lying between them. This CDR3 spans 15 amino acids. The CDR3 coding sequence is TGTGCCATCAGTGAGTCGTATCAGGGGCTAAACGAGCAGTACTTC. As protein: CAISESYQGLNEQYF.

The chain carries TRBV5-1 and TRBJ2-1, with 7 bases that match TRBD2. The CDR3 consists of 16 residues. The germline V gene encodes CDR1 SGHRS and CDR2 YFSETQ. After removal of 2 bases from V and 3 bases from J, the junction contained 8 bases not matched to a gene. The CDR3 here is CASSFDLGGSYNEQFF. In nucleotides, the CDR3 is TGCGCCAGCAGCTTTGATTTGGGGGGGAGCTACAATGAGCAGTTCTTC. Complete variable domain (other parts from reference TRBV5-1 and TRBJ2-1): KAGVTQTPRYLIKTRGQQVTLSCSPISGHRSVSWYQQTPGQGLQFLFEYFSETQRNKGNFPGRFSGRQFSNSRSEMNVSTLELGDSALYLCASSFDLGGSYNEQFFGPGTRLTVL.

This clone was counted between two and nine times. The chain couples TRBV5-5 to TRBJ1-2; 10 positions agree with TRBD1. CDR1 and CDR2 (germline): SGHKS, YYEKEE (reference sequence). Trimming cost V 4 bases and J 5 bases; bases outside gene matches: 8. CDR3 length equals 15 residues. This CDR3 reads CASSPRQGATYGYTF. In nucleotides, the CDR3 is TGTGCCAGCAGCCCCCGACAGGGGGCAACGTATGGCTACACCTTC.

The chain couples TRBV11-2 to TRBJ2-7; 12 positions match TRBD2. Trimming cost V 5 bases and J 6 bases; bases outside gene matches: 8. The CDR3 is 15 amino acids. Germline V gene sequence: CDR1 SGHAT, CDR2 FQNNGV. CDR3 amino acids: CASSPSSGGAVEQYF. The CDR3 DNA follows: TGTGCCAGCAGCCCCTCTAGCGGGGGGGCGGTCGAGCAGTACTTC.